The present TCR beta chain was sequenced within a study of blood T cell repertoires in COVID-19. The CDR3 totals 17 residues. CDR1 and CDR2 from the germline V gene are LGHDT and YNNKEL (reference sequence). Between the trimmed V and J ends, which lost 1 base and 0 bases, there was a span of 13 bases. As handled by the study authors: For nucleated cells, counts were estimated from reference gene primer amplification. Assay: immunoSEQ multiplex PCR; the TCRdb copy retains only in-frame clones and omits some. V, J and clone size reflect that table, while D and trimming were determined from the DNA. The sample has 150,000 to 200,000 clones; over 80% are singletons.

The V gene is TRBV3-1 (or the pseudogene TRBV3-2), the J gene TRBJ1-3, with D hard to call. The receptor's source is a woman between 45 and 60 years old with acute or convalescent COVID-19. The specimen sequenced was peripheral blood. The CDR3 loop reads CASSQGLLGISGNTIYF. The CDR3 nucleotides are TGTGCCAGCAGCCAAGGACTCCTCGGAATCTCTGGAAACACCATATATTTT.